The rows below give T cell receptor beta chains drawn from one sample of a study of T cells in Graves' hyperthyroidism and ophthalmopathy. TCRdb used MiXCR to reprocess the multiplex PCR reads, holding one entry per CDR3 protein. The table shows around 610,000 distinct CDR3 sequences, with about 15% occurring only once. Sample: blood. Source of these receptors: a woman aged 40 to 50 with Graves' ophthalmopathy. CDR3s include the opening cysteine and the closing phenylalanine or tryptophan. Size values are once, few and many counts, or a class for expanded clones, and some rows have none.

j_call	v_call	clone_size	cdr3_aa
TRBJ2-7	TRBV5-8	NA	CASSPRLIPYEQYF
TRBJ2-2	TRBV9	many	CASSVDLTGELFF
TRBJ1-5	TRBV2	many	CASSEAVISNQPQHF
TRBJ1-1	TRBV9	NA	CASSVQHRGTEASF
TRBJ2-2	TRBV28	many	CASSFALAGELFF
TRBJ1-2	TRBV6-1	many	CASLSGTAILSEYGYTF
TRBJ1-1	TRBV5-1	many	CASSPVRLGDNTEAFF
TRBJ2-7	TRBV28	many	CASSLALAGGGDEQYF
TRBJ1-1	TRBV12-3/TRBV12-4	few	CDSSFGRLSEAFF
TRBJ1-1	TRBV28	many	CASSFYNTEAFF
TRBJ2-2	TRBV19	NA	CASWAREDSGELFF
TRBJ2-2	TRBV15	few	CATSRGTGDTGELFF
TRBJ2-7	TRBV28	many	CASRGTSGSRPQYF
TRBJ1-1	TRBV20-1	many	CSAREGSGGTEAFF
TRBJ1-3	TRBV6-2/TRBV6-3	NA	CASSYDRGRGGNTIYF
TRBJ1-2	TRBV30	NA	CAWSEVGGYTF
TRBJ1-6	TRBV25-1	NA	CASSENVPGPPLHF
TRBJ2-7	TRBV28	many	CASSPRDKTYEQYF
TRBJ2-2	TRBV11-3	many	CASRLGGTGRPGELFF
TRBJ2-7	TRBV3-1	NA	CASREVGSEQYF
TRBJ2-2	TRBV30	many	CAWIAGVDTGELFF
TRBJ2-7	TRBV12-3/TRBV12-4	many	CASTIGQGPHEQYF
TRBJ2-7	TRBV2	many	CASKRDFPRYEQYF
TRBJ1-5	TRBV5-4	NA	CASSLDGAGQPQHF
TRBJ2-7	TRBV30	many	CAWSYSSHEQYF
TRBJ1-5	TRBV28	NA	CASSSVGGGSDQPQHF
TRBJ2-7	TRBV14	many	CASSPRGTGYREQYF
TRBJ2-2	TRBV9	many	CASSVGQGITGELFF
TRBJ2-5	TRBV4-1	NA	CASSPPGLPYQETQYF
TRBJ2-7	TRBV6-1	many	CASTLGVFFTYEQCF
TRBJ1-3	TRBV5-1	NA	CASSSERGDSGNTIYF
TRBJ2-2	TRBV27	many	CASSENSLGGELFF